Listed below are T cell receptor beta chains from one sample, sequenced in a study of Graves' ophthalmopathy and Graves' hyperthyroidism. TCRdb re-called the multiplex PCR reads through MiXCR, storing one row per CDR3 protein. This sample has 1 million to 1.3 million distinct CDR3 sequences; about 40% occur once, and the top ten carry around 10%. Sequencing used peripheral blood or thyroid tissue (not recorded which). The source is an adult man with Graves' hyperthyroidism. The CDR3 runs from the conserved cysteine through the conserved F or W. A D gene is named only where the DNA matches it firmly. Size is stated for part of the rows, as once, few or many counts, or as a class when the clone is expanded.

v_gene	j_gene	abundance	d_gene	CDR3aa	CDR3nt
TRBV19	TRBJ1-5	once	.	CASSINHNSNQPQHF	TGTGCCAGTAGTATTAACCACAATAGCAATCAGCCCCAGCATTTT
TRBV7-8	TRBJ2-5	.	TRBD2	CASTQAGEREETQYF	TGTGCCAGCACTCAAGCGGGAGAAAGGGAAGAGACCCAGTACTTC
TRBV7-2	TRBJ2-5	.	.	CASSAMPGQYF	TGTGCCAGCAGCGCCATGCCCGGCCAGTACTTC
TRBV6-5	TRBJ1-1	few	.	CASSYSSHTEAFF	TGTGCCAGCAGTTACTCGTCCCACACTGAAGCTTTCTTT
TRBV12-3/TRBV12-4	TRBJ1-2	many	TRBD1	CASSPQGQGPSYGYTF	TGTGCCAGCAGTCCGCAAGGACAGGGACCTTCCTATGGCTACACCTTC
TRBV28	TRBJ2-7	few	TRBD1	CASRQGETHEQYF	TGTGCCAGCAGACAGGGGGAAACCCACGAGCAGTACTTC
TRBV29-1	TRBJ1-5	.	.	CSVEVREGQPQHF	TGCAGCGTTGAAGTCAGGGAAGGTCAGCCCCAGCATTTT
TRBV7-2	TRBJ2-1	.	TRBD2	CASSWTSGGAGYNEQFF	TGTGCCAGCAGCTGGACTAGCGGGGGGGCAGGTTACAATGAGCAGTTCTTC
TRBV29-1	TRBJ2-5	.	.	CSLTVQETQYF	TGCAGCTTGACAGTCCAAGAGACCCAGTACTTC
TRBV10-3	TRBJ1-2	once	.	CANFDKQYGYTF	TGTGCCAACTTCGACAAGCAGTATGGCTACACCTTC
TRBV7-9	TRBJ2-5	.	.	CASSLGKFSTGQETQYF	TGTGCCAGCAGCTTGGGGAAATTTTCAACAGGGCAAGAGACCCAGTACTTC
TRBV30	TRBJ2-7	.	.	CAWSSGVGEQYF	TGTGCCTGGAGTTCAGGTGTGGGAGAGCAGTACTTC
TRBV14	TRBJ1-1	many	.	CASSPTTGSNTEAFF	TGTGCCAGCAGCCCAACAACAGGGTCGAACACTGAAGCTTTCTTT
TRBV10-3	TRBJ1-1	few	TRBD1	CASRPPTGATEAFF	TGTGCCAGCCGCCCCCCCACAGGGGCCACTGAAGCTTTCTTT
TRBV15	TRBJ2-7	.	.	CATSSLAAGADSYEQYF	TGTGCCACCAGCAGCTTAGCCGCGGGGGCAGACTCCTACGAGCAGTACTTC
TRBV7-2	TRBJ1-1	.	TRBD1	CTSSGTGIEAFF	TGTACCAGCAGCGGGACAGGGATTGAAGCTTTCTTT
TRBV7-8	TRBJ2-5	many	TRBD2	CASRNGLAGAYQETQYF	TGTGCCAGCAGAAACGGGTTAGCGGGGGCGTACCAAGAGACCCAGTACTTC
TRBV6-5	TRBJ1-3	.	.	CASSYSEILSGNTIYF	TGTGCCAGCAGTTACTCCGAAATACTCTCTGGAAACACCATATATTTT
TRBV19	TRBJ2-7	.	TRBD2	CVLAGAYEQYF	TGTGTCCTAGCGGGAGCCTACGAGCAGTACTTC
TRBV2	TRBJ2-7	many	.	CASSEADSNSYEQYF	TGTGCCAGCAGTGAAGCCGACAGTAACAGCTACGAGCAGTACTTC
TRBV24-1	TRBJ2-6	many	.	CATSSVSGANVLTF	TGTGCCACCAGTTCCGTCTCTGGGGCCAACGTCCTGACTTTC
TRBV10-2	TRBJ2-7	.	TRBD1	CASSQPGQSASYEQYF	TGCGCCAGCAGCCAACCGGGACAGTCAGCCTCCTACGAGCAGTACTTC
TRBV5-1	TRBJ2-5	.	.	CASSSGATLQETQYF	TGCGCCAGCAGCTCAGGGGCGACACTCCAAGAGACCCAGTACTTC
TRBV5-1	TRBJ1-2	.	.	CASSLGRDSGGYTF	TGCGCCAGCAGCTTGGGCAGGGACTCGGGTGGCTACACCTTC
TRBV6-2/TRBV6-3	TRBJ2-7	.	.	CASTDTGGLYEQYF	TGTGCCAGCACCGACACAGGAGGCCTCTACGAGCAGTACTTC
TRBV7-6	TRBJ1-5	.	.	CASSDLYLGPQHF	TGTGCCAGCAGCGACCTTTATTTAGGGCCCCAGCATTTT
TRBV9	TRBJ2-6	many	.	CASSVRAGGANVLTF	TGTGCCAGCAGCGTACGGGCTGGCGGGGCCAACGTCCTGACTTTC
TRBV16	TRBJ2-7	.	.	CASSPTHQQGPSYEQYF	TGTGCCAGCAGCCCCACCCATCAACAGGGTCCCTCCTACGAGCAGTACTTC
TRBV7-9	TRBJ1-3	many	TRBD1	CSGGQESGNTIYF	TGTTCGGGCGGACAGGAGTCTGGAAACACCATATATTTT
TRBV3-1	TRBJ1-4	.	.	CASQGRGWEKLFF	TGTGCCAGTCAGGGAAGAGGATGGGAAAAACTGTTTTTT
TRBV20-1	TRBJ1-3	.	.	CSAALDGLSSGNTIYF	TGCAGTGCTGCCCTGGACGGCTTGAGCTCTGGAAACACCATATATTTT
TRBV7-9	TRBJ2-7	few	.	CASSTPEAPDYEQYF	TGTGCCAGCAGTACCCCCGAGGCCCCCGACTACGAGCAGTACTTC
TRBV7-3	TRBJ1-1	.	.	CASSLGRAPEAFF	TGTGCCAGCAGCTTAGGCAGGGCCCCTGAAGCTTTCTTT
TRBV9	TRBJ1-4	many	.	CASSVDGIREGEKLFF	TGTGCCAGCAGCGTAGATGGGATCAGAGAGGGCGAAAAACTGTTTTTT
TRBV6-5	TRBJ1-4	many	TRBD1	CASSYRDREKLFF	TGTGCCAGCAGTTACAGGGACAGAGAAAAACTGTTTTTT
TRBV14	TRBJ2-5	many	TRBD2	CASSQRTSGTSQYF	TGTGCCAGCAGCCAGAGGACTAGCGGGACGTCCCAGTACTTC
TRBV20-1	TRBJ1-4	many	.	CSRLWSEKLFF	TGCAGTAGGTTATGGTCCGAAAAACTGTTTTTT
TRBV20-1	TRBJ2-5	.	TRBD2	CSAAQDGEGQETQYF	TGCAGTGCGGCTCAGGACGGGGAGGGTCAAGAGACCCAGTACTTC
TRBV7-7	TRBJ2-5	.	TRBD2	CASSSSAGGQETQYF	TGTGCCAGCAGCTCGTCAGCGGGGGGGCAAGAGACCCAGTACTTC
TRBV10-3	TRBJ2-6	.	TRBD2	CASSEGTSGRLSSGANVLTF	TGTGCCAGCAGTGAGGGGACTAGCGGGAGGCTAAGCTCTGGGGCCAACGTCCTGACTTTC
TRBV5-6	TRBJ1-2	.	TRBD1	CASSWPGQGIFGIGGYTF	TGTGCCAGCAGCTGGCCGGGACAGGGTATATTCGGGATAGGAGGCTACACCTTC
TRBV10-3	TRBJ1-2	few	TRBD1	CASSYSQGVVLINYGYTF	TGTGCCAGCAGTTACTCGCAGGGGGTGGTGCTTATTAACTATGGCTACACCTTC
TRBV15	TRBJ2-1	.	TRBD2	CATAGGRHNEQFF	TGTGCCACCGCCGGCGGGAGGCACAATGAGCAGTTCTTC
TRBV9	TRBJ2-6	many	.	CASSVGPSGANVLTF	TGTGCCAGCAGTGTAGGCCCCTCTGGGGCCAACGTCCTGACTTTC
TRBV29-1	TRBJ2-7	few	TRBD2	CSATGGRSYEQYF	TGCAGCGCTACGGGAGGCCGCTCCTACGAGCAGTACTTC
TRBV29-1	TRBJ2-2	many	TRBD2	CSAFVSGNPKLNTGELFF	TGCAGCGCGTTCGTTAGCGGGAACCCTAAATTAAACACCGGGGAGCTGTTTTTT
TRBV20-1	TRBJ1-2	many	.	CSARNEGAVGYTF	TGCAGTGCCAGGAACGAAGGTGCAGTTGGCTACACCTTC
TRBV12-3/TRBV12-4	TRBJ1-4	many	.	CASAERDEREKLFF	TGTGCCAGCGCGGAAAGGGACGAACGGGAAAAACTGTTTTTT
TRBV5-1	TRBJ1-4	.	.	CASSLGVRTDTEKLFF	TGCGCCAGCAGCTTGGGCGTTCGGACAGATACTGAAAAACTGTTTTTT
TRBV19	TRBJ1-1	.	.	CASSISGATEAFF	TGTGCCAGTAGTATCTCCGGGGCCACTGAAGCTTTCTTT
TRBV2	TRBJ2-7	once	.	CASSQKTGISYEQYF	TGCGCCAGCAGCCAAAAAACTGGGATCTCCTACGAGCAGTACTTC
TRBV5-1	TRBJ2-7	many	.	CASSLATGLAEQYF	TGCGCCAGCAGCTTGGCCACAGGGCTTGCCGAGCAGTACTTC
TRBV7-9	TRBJ2-5	many	TRBD2	CASSHLPRTSGQETQYF	TGTGCCAGCAGCCACCTCCCCCGGACTAGCGGCCAAGAGACCCAGTACTTC